This T cell receptor (beta chain) derives from a study of T cells after yellow fever vaccination. Findings and limits, study-wide: The CD4 compartment and the CD8 compartment contained a small share of clonotypes in common.

On this clonotype: Its antigen remains unidentified.

This CDR3 region has 13 residues. In germline, CDR1 is MGHRA, CDR2 YSYEKL. Trimming stripped 6 bases from V and 0 bases from J, with 8 bases between. TCR cDNA, made by 5'RACE template switching, carried an added universal primer site and UMIs. MiXCR, run by TCRdb on the 5' RACE reads, gives a single entry per CDR3 protein. The sample has about 340,000 distinct CDR3 sequences; approximately 4% are singletons. This material consisted of PBMCs, taken 5 days after the yellow fever booster vaccination. This sequence was found in a man between 18 and 29 years old who received the YFV17D yellow fever vaccine. The chain has TRBV4-1 and TRBJ1-1; tentative D call: TRBD1 (6 bases). The CDR3 nucleotides read TGCGCCAGCAGGGACAGCTTGAACACTGAAGCTTTCTTT. Protein: CASRDSLNTEAFF.